Below, one T cell receptor beta chain is given with its context. What it binds is not known. The sample belongs to a study of T cell responses to AZD1222 COVID-19 vaccine. Study-wide results and caveats: At baseline, seropositivity was found in only a handful of AZD1222 recipients. Females made up more of the donors, who were largely white British, and clonal diversity may have come out too low. Spike-specific TCR breadth and depth went up after people got two AZD1222 doses. The peak T cell response came first, and repertoires were sampled only after it.

Per the germline V gene, CDR1 is SGHNT and CDR2 is YYREEE (reference sequence). The V and J ends lost 0 bases and 4 bases respectively, with 8 bases between them. The CDR3 totals 14 residues. TCRdb's copy holds only in-frame clones and misses some; the assay was immunoSEQ multiplex PCR. The sample holds some 99,000 clones, approximately 87% seen once. The V call is TRBV5-4, the J call TRBJ1-5; perhaps TRBD1 as D (5 bases). This sample comprised peripheral blood, obtained 28 days after the second AZD1222 dose. This TCR was recovered from an adult who received the AZD1222 COVID-19 vaccine. The CDR3 bases are TGTGCCAGCAGCTTGGACCCAGGGAATCAGCCCCAGCATTTT. Protein sequence: CASSLDPGNQPQHF.